These 30 T cell receptor beta chains came from one sample sequenced in a study of blood T cells in healthy people across ages. Sample-barcoded 5' priming and a J-beta primer mix drove a second PCR of roughly 6 to 12 cycles. TCRdb reprocessed the 5' RACE reads with MiXCR, giving one entry per CDR3 protein. Among about 840,000 distinct CDR3 sequences listed, about 29% were seen once. These data were also filed under a second study, of T cells of mothers and their children.

Sequenced sample: blood. The receptors here all came from a woman in her thirties or forties in good health.

The chain couples TRBV30 to TRBJ2-3, with 8 bases matching TRBD2. Germline V CDR1 and CDR2: GTSNPN, SVGIG (reference sequence). The CDR3 is 17 residues long. Germline trimming cut 1 base from V and 6 bases from J; bases unmatched to any gene: 15. CDR3 sequence reads: CAWSAQLLAGIADTQYF. For the CDR3, the DNA is TGTGCCTGGAGTGCCCAGCTCTTAGCGGGGATAGCTGATACGCAGTATTTT. Based on the CDR3 plus reference TRBV30 and TRBJ2-3, the full variable domain is SQTIHQWPATLVQPVGSPLSLECTVEGTSNPNLYWYRQAAGRGLQLLFYSVGIGQISSEVPQNLSASRPQDRQFILSSKKLLLSDSGFYLCAWSAQLLAGIADTQYFGPGTRLTVL.

Ten or more counts support this clonotype. The chain couples TRBV5-1 to TRBJ1-1; TRBD1 matches at 8 bases. Germline CDR1 SGHRS, CDR2 YFSETQ. J gave up 2 bases and V 4 bases, and 4 bases lay outside the gene matches. The CDR3 spans 14 residues. CDR3 DNA: TGCGCCAGCAGCCAGGGGGCGGGTAACACTGAAGCTTTCTTT. This encodes CASSQGAGNTEAFF. Filled out from reference TRBV5-1 and TRBJ1-1, the complete variable domain reads KAGVTQTPRYLIKTRGQQVTLSCSPISGHRSVSWYQQTPGQGLQFLFEYFSETQRNKGNFPGRFSGRQFSNSRSEMNVSTLELGDSALYLCASSQGAGNTEAFFGQGTRLTVV.

The gene calls are TRBV27 and TRBJ2-3; possibly TRBD2 for D (7 bases). V was cut by 1 base and J by 4 bases, with 12 bases left in between. The CDR3 length is 15 residues. In germline, CDR1 is MNHEY, CDR2 SMNVEV (reference sequence). CDR3 loop: CASSLWGGPPDTQYF. The DNA for the CDR3 is TGTGCCAGCAGTTTATGGGGGGGCCCGCCAGATACGCAGTATTTT.

The chain couples TRBV20-1 to TRBJ2-5, with 7 positions matching TRBD2. V trimming: 3 bases; J trimming: 2 bases; junction bases outside the gene matches: 15. Germline loops: CDR1 DFQATT, CDR2 SNEGSKA (reference sequence). The CDR3 is 17 residues long. CDR3 sequence reads: CSASGLADRTYQETQYF. The CDR3 nucleotides are TGCAGTGCTAGTGGTCTAGCGGACCGAACTTATCAAGAGACCCAGTACTTC.

The chain joins TRBV12-3 or TRBV12-4 to TRBJ2-7, with D unclear. The CDR3 loop spans 14 amino acids. With 4 bases removed from V and 3 bases from J, the gap between germline ends came to 13 bases. For the CDR3, the DNA is TGTGCCAGCAGTTCGGCTTTGGGCCGCTACGAGCAGTACTTC. Encoded protein: CASSSALGRYEQYF.

Written as DNA, the CDR3 is TGCGCCAGCAGCCTCGGGACGCCTAATGAAAAACTGTTTTTT. It yields the protein CASSLGTPNEKLFF. The chain uses TRBV5-1 and TRBJ1-4; D perhaps matches TRBD1 (5 bases). Germline V gene sequence: CDR1 SGHRS, CDR2 YFSETQ. The CDR3 loop spans 14 amino acids. V was pared by 4 bases and J by 3 bases, with 10 bases between. Drawing the rest from reference TRBV5-1 and TRBJ1-4, the complete variable domain is KAGVTQTPRYLIKTRGQQVTLSCSPISGHRSVSWYQQTPGQGLQFLFEYFSETQRNKGNFPGRFSGRQFSNSRSEMNVSTLELGDSALYLCASSLGTPNEKLFFGSGTQLSVL.

This clonotype has a handful of counts. The genes are TRBV24-1 and TRBJ2-3, with D possibly TRBD2 on 6 matching bases. The V gene's germline CDR1 is KGHDR and CDR2 SFDVKD. Trimming removed 6 bases from V and 2 bases from J, with 17 bases in between. CDR3 length: 16 amino acids. The CDR3 DNA reads TGTGCCACCAGTAACCCCGGGAGTTCCGTCACAGATACGCAGTATTTT. Its protein is CATSNPGSSVTDTQYF.

This chain links TRBV6-2 or TRBV6-3 with TRBJ2-3, with unresolved D. Germline V lookup: CDR1 MNHEY, CDR2 SVGEGT. The CDR3 is 15 residues long. The V end lost 5 bases, the J end lost 2 bases, and 14 bases lay between the germline ends. This CDR3 is CASSLPVSYTDTQYF. The CDR3 DNA follows: TGTGCCAGCAGTCTACCGGTTAGCTACACAGATACGCAGTATTTT.

Many counts were recorded for this clonotype. The V gene is TRBV7-2, the J gene TRBJ1-5, with 8 bases aligning to TRBD1. Unmatched junction bases numbered 9, after V lost 7 bases and J lost 4 bases. The CDR3 loop spans 15 amino acids. Germline V gives CDR1 SGHTA, CDR2 FQGNSA. CDR3 sequence: CASTQQGGTNQPQHF. The CDR3, as DNA: TGTGCCAGCACCCAACAGGGGGGAACGAATCAGCCCCAGCATTTT. The full variable domain, in which reference TRBV7-2 and TRBJ1-5 provide the parts outside the CDR3, is GAGVSQSPSNKVTEKGKDVELRCDPISGHTALYWYRQSLGQGLEFLIYFQGNSAPDKSGLPSDRFSAERTGGSVSTLTIQRTQQEDSAVYLCASTQQGGTNQPQHFGDGTRLSIL.

This clonotype was found many times. CDR3 nucleotides: TGTGCCAGCAGCTGGGGACTAGCGGGGGGGCTAAGTTACAATGAGCAGTTCTTC. Translating gives CASSWGLAGGLSYNEQFF. V usage is TRBV7-3 and J usage is TRBJ2-1, with TRBD2 matching over 16 bases. The germline V gene has CDR1 SGHTA and CDR2 FQGTGA. Trimming took 4 bases from V and 4 from J; bases not matched to a gene: 7. The CDR3 runs to 18 residues.

CDR3 sequence: CASSSELAGDYEQYF. The CDR3 DNA reads as TGTGCCAGCAGTAGCGAACTAGCGGGGGATTACGAGCAGTACTTC. The rearrangement links TRBV28 to TRBJ2-7; 11 bases fit TRBD2. V lost 5 bases and J lost 4; bases outside the gene matches: 7. The CDR3 is 15 residues long. Germline V CDR1 and CDR2: MDHEN, SYDVKM.

The gene calls are TRBV20-1 and TRBJ2-7, with 12 bases aligning to TRBD2. The length of the CDR3 is 14 residues. Germline values: CDR1 DFQATT, CDR2 SNEGSKA (reference sequence). V lost 5 bases, J lost 2 bases, and 4 bases stayed unmatched. CDR3 residues: CSAHRTSGTYEQYF. CDR3 DNA: TGCAGTGCTCACCGGACTAGCGGGACCTACGAGCAGTACTTC.

This clonotype was found a few times. J is TRBJ2-7 and V is TRBV7-9, with D perhaps matching TRBD1 or TRBD2 (5 bases each). Germline-derived CDR1 and CDR2 are SEHNR and FQNEAQ (reference sequence). The germline V and J ends were trimmed by 5 bases and 5 bases, with 13 bases remaining between them. This CDR3 spans 13 amino acids. In nucleotides, the CDR3 is TGTGCCAGCAGCCCACCAGGGAGCCACGAGCAGTACTTC. Protein product: CASSPPGSHEQYF.

This clonotype was observed at least ten times. This chain joins TRBV7-3 and TRBJ2-3; 11 bases fit TRBD2. CDR1 and CDR2 from the germline V gene are SGHTA and FQGTGA. Trimming cost V 5 bases and J 8 bases; bases outside gene matches: 6. The CDR3 loop spans 14 amino acids. Here the CDR3 DNA reads TGTGCCAGCAGCGCGACTAGCGGGGAAGGTACGCAGTATTTT. Protein product: CASSATSGEGTQYF.

The chain uses TRBV6-5 and TRBJ1-4; no firm D call. The CDR3 consists of 14 residues. V lost 5 bases to trimming and J lost 8 bases, with 15 bases between them. Germline lookup yields CDR1 MNHEY and CDR2 SVGAGI. CDR3 amino acids: CASSRPGVGEKLFF. The CDR3 coding sequence is TGTGCCAGCAGTAGACCAGGAGTTGGAGAAAAACTGTTTTTT.

Ten or more counts support this clonotype. V gene TRBV7-2 combines with J gene TRBJ2-1; 9 bases are a match to TRBD1. CDR3 size: 15 residues. CDR1 and CDR2 (germline): SGHTA, FQGNSA. The V segment lost 4 bases and the J segment 7 bases; nucleotides outside the gene matches: 8. In DNA, the CDR3 is TGTGCCAGCAGCTCGGGACAGGGTATTCGTAATGAGCAGTTCTTC. Amino acids: CASSSGQGIRNEQFF.

Many counts were recorded for this clonotype. Its ends do not fully match the called genes, so a read error is possible. The J gene is TRBJ2-7, the V gene TRBV5-1, with TRBD1 identical over 7 bases. This CDR3 is built from 14 residues. Germline-derived CDR1 and CDR2 are SGHRS and YFSETQ. CDR3 coding DNA: TGTGCCAGCAGTTCCAGGACAGGACCCTACGAGCAGTACTTC. It yields the protein CASSSRTGPYEQYF.

V is TRBV30 and J is TRBJ1-5; D unresolved. CDR3 length: 14 residues. Germline V lookup: CDR1 GTSNPN, CDR2 SVGIG (reference sequence). V was clipped by 0 bases and J by 4 bases, with 10 bases between them. The CDR3 sequence: CAWSVRQMNQPQHF. CDR3 sequence (DNA): TGTGCCTGGAGTGTACGGCAGATGAATCAGCCCCAGCATTTT. Supplemented by reference TRBV30 and TRBJ1-5, the full variable domain reads SQTIHQWPATLVQPVGSPLSLECTVEGTSNPNLYWYRQAAGRGLQLLFYSVGIGQISSEVPQNLSASRPQDRQFILSSKKLLLSDSGFYLCAWSVRQMNQPQHFGDGTRLSIL.

V usage is TRBV7-6 and J usage is TRBJ1-2, with D perhaps matching TRBD1 (5 bases). Trimming shortened V by 3 bases and J by 2 bases, and 13 bases separated the two germline ends. This CDR3 is built from 15 residues. Looked up from germline, CDR1 is SGHVS and CDR2 is FNYEAQ. The CDR3 DNA reads as TGTGCCAGCAGCTTGGACAATGGACCAAACTATGGCTACACCTTC. Encoded protein: CASSLDNGPNYGYTF. Supplemented by reference TRBV7-6 and TRBJ1-2, the full variable domain reads GAGVSQSPRYKVTKRGQDVALRCDPISGHVSLYWYRQALGQGPEFLTYFNYEAQQDKSGLPNDRFSAERPEGSISTLTIQRTEQRDSAMYRCASSLDNGPNYGYTFGSGTRLTVV.

With respect to this clonotype: One junction end disagrees with the germline gene, perhaps due to a read error. V usage is TRBV12-3 or TRBV12-4 and J usage is TRBJ2-3; TRBD2 matches at 12 bases. This CDR3 region has 15 residues. CDR3 in amino acids: CVSSQTSGGADTQYF. The CDR3 coding sequence is TGTGTCAGCAGTCAGACTAGCGGGGGAGCAGATACGCAGTATTTT.

This clonotype was counted many times. Mismatch with germline at one junction end may stem from a read error. V and J are TRBV7-7 and TRBJ2-7; D perhaps matches TRBD1 (5 bases). The CDR3 has 14 amino acids. The germline gives CDR1 SSHAT, CDR2 FNYEAQ (reference sequence). The CDR3 is CASSPGFASYEQYF. CDR3 nucleotides: TGTGCTAGCAGCCCAGGGTTTGCCTCCTACGAGCAGTACTTC. Complete variable domain (other parts from reference TRBV7-7 and TRBJ2-7): GAGVSQSPRYKVTKRGQDVTLRCDPISSHATLYWYQQALGQGPEFLTYFNYEAQPDKSGLPSDRFSAERPEGSISTLTIQRTEQRDSAMYRCASSPGFASYEQYFGPGTRLTVT.

The rearrangement joins TRBV5-3 to TRBJ2-4; D gene ambiguous. TRBV5-3 is assigned to the ORF class and has an uncertain function. V was cut by 4 bases and J by 15 bases, with 5 bases left in between. The CDR3 is made up of 8 amino acids. The CDR3 nucleotides are TGTGCCAGAAGCCCTCGGTACTTC. Translating gives CARSPRYF.

J is TRBJ1-4 and V is TRBV12-3 or TRBV12-4; D is uncertain. The CDR3 is 13 amino acids. Between the trimmed V and J ends, which lost 6 bases and 7 bases, there was a span of 12 bases. For the CDR3, the DNA is TGTGCCAGCAGGTTGAGAGGAGGTGAAAAACTGTTTTTT. It is translated as CASRLRGGEKLFF.

The rearrangement uses TRBV7-9 and TRBJ1-2; possibly TRBD1 for D (6 bases). The CDR3 has 14 amino acids. With 4 bases removed from V and 1 base from J, the gap between germline ends came to 10 bases. Looked up from germline, CDR1 is SEHNR and CDR2 is FQNEAQ (reference sequence). CDR3 sequence (DNA): TGTGCCAGCAGCTCCGCAGGGGTTAACTATGGCTACACCTTC. Its protein product is CASSSAGVNYGYTF.

This clonotype was seen repeatedly, ten times or more. The CDR3 region is CASSVTLSGGQETQYF. CDR3 bases: TGTGCCAGCAGCGTAACTCTCAGCGGGGGGCAAGAGACCCAGTACTTC. This chain uses TRBV9 with TRBJ2-5; 9 bases are shared with TRBD2. Germline V CDR1 and CDR2: SGDLS, YYNGEE. V shed 1 base and J 2 bases; nucleotides not matched to a gene: 6. The CDR3 is made up of 16 amino acids.

The chain joins TRBV11-1 to TRBJ2-3; the match to TRBD2 covers 11 bases. The CDR3 consists of 16 residues. CDR1 and CDR2 (germline): SGHAT, FQDESV (reference sequence). V was pared by 5 bases and J by 4 bases, with 8 bases of the junction left unmatched. The CDR3 coding sequence is TGTGCCAGCAGCCTACGTAGCGGGGGGGCGGCAGATACGCAGTATTTT. Protein: CASSLRSGGAADTQYF.

This clonotype occurred many times. The chain uses TRBV20-1 and TRBJ2-7; TRBD1 agrees at 11 bases. The CDR3 length is 20 residues. Unmatched junction bases numbered 18, after V lost 2 bases and J lost 0 bases. The germline gives CDR1 DFQATT, CDR2 SNEGSKA (reference sequence). The CDR3 DNA reads TGCAGTGCTAGAATACACGCCCGGGACAGGGGGGGTAGGAGCTCCTACGAGCAGTACTTC. The encoded protein is CSARIHARDRGGRSSYEQYF.

This chain uses TRBV3-1 with TRBJ2-1; a possible D gene is TRBD2 (6 bases). V dropped 1 base and J dropped 5 bases, with 15 bases sitting between them. CDR3 size: 16 residues. Germline V CDR1 and CDR2: LGHDT, YNNKEL (reference sequence). CDR3 nucleotides: TGTGCCAGCAGCCAAGTTAAGGACTATTTCAACAATGAGCAGTTCTTC. Translating gives CASSQVKDYFNNEQFF.

The chain recombines TRBV4-3 with TRBJ2-1, with a weak D call TRBD2 (5 bases). Germline lookup yields CDR1 LGHNA and CDR2 YSLEER. The CDR3 extends over 13 amino acids. The V end lost 1 base, the J end lost 10 bases, and 11 bases lay between the germline ends. This CDR3 is CASSQVSEGEQFF. The CDR3 DNA reads TGCGCCAGCAGCCAAGTTAGTGAGGGAGAGCAGTTCTTC.

This rearrangement joins TRBV7-2 to TRBJ2-3; the match to TRBD2 covers 16 bases. The CDR3 contains 16 residues. The ends lost 7 bases at V and 6 bases at J; junction bases unmatched: 7. Germline assignment: CDR1 SGHTA and CDR2 FQGNSA. The CDR3 bases are TGTGCCAGCATCGCGGGACTAGCGGGGGGGGGGGATACGCAGTATTTT. The encoded protein is CASIAGLAGGGDTQYF. The variable domain in full, with the rest retrieved from reference TRBV7-2 and TRBJ2-3, is GAGVSQSPSNKVTEKGKDVELRCDPISGHTALYWYRQSLGQGLEFLIYFQGNSAPDKSGLPSDRFSAERTGGSVSTLTIQRTQQEDSAVYLCASIAGLAGGGDTQYFGPGTRLTVL.